The present T cell receptor (beta chain) was sequenced within a study of blood T cell repertoires in COVID-19. Background on the study: Researchers got acute and convalescent COVID-19 samples from the United States, Italy and Spain. Sources were T cells, B-cell-depleted T cells, or PBMCs; the material itself was cDNA or gDNA.

As processed by the authors: Using reference gene primer amplification, nucleated cell counts were estimated. Generated by immunoSEQ multiplex PCR, the TCRdb table keeps only in-frame clones and is missing some. The DNA was the basis for D and trimming; V, J and clone size are from that table. The top ten clones hold 8% to 9.5% of a sample with 100,000 or so clones, 81% of them seen once. Germline V gene lookup returns CDR1 LNHDA and CDR2 SQIVND (reference sequence). The V gene lost 0 bases and the J gene lost 0 bases, with 9 bases spanning the gap. The CDR3 is 15 residues long. This chain connects TRBV19 to TRBJ2-7, with no clear D. Sequencing was performed on peripheral blood. The origin of this receptor is a woman in her seventies with acute or convalescent COVID-19. The CDR3 bases are TGTGCCAGTAGTATAGATACGAGTTCCTCCTACGAGCAGTACTTC. Protein sequence: CASSIDTSSSYEQYF.